The 25 T cell receptor beta chains below were found in one sample sequenced in a study of T cells after somatic rescue of genetic block (dated by TCRdb to between 2020 and 2021). Library preparation employed the immunoSEQ multiplex PCR assay. TCRdb re-hosts the immuneACCESS table, in-frame sequences only. Its copies lack some clones; in the studies checked, an unresolved V gene accounts for under half of them, and the cause for the rest is not known. In this sample the table shows about 110,000 clones, about nine tenths of which occur a single time. The ten top clones hold 1.4% of the sample. Sequencing used peripheral blood mononuclear cells (PBMCs). The receptors originated from a woman between 18 and 29 years old.

In this sample, this clone turned up a few times. The V call is TRBV7-2, the J call TRBJ2-5; D perhaps matches TRBD2 (6 bases). V was shortened by 0 bases and J by 4 bases, with 15 bases between the two germline ends. The CDR3 length is 16 residues. Germline V gene lookup returns CDR1 SGHTA and CDR2 FQGNSA. The CDR3 here is CASSLATGAKGETQYF. Written as DNA, the CDR3 is TGTGCCAGCAGCTTAGCGACGGGAGCTAAAGGAGAGACCCAGTACTTC. The whole variable domain, remainder taken from reference TRBV7-2 and TRBJ2-5, is GAGVSQSPSNKVTEKGKDVELRCDPISGHTALYWYRQSLGQGLEFLIYFQGNSAPDKSGLPSDRFSAERTGGSVSTLTIQRTQQEDSAVYLCASSLATGAKGETQYFGPGTRLLVL.

This clone has a single count. The chain is built from TRBV4-2 and TRBJ2-7; TRBD1 agrees at 7 bases. CDR3 length: 16 residues. CDR1 is LGHNA and CDR2 is YNFKEQ in the germline V gene. The ends lost 4 bases at V and 8 bases at J; junction bases unmatched: 17. This chain's CDR3 is CASSPTGDRVLRKQYF. The CDR3 DNA is TGTGCCAGCAGCCCGACCGGGGACAGAGTTCTACGAAAGCAGTACTTC.

The rearrangement uses TRBV27 and TRBJ2-7; unclear D gene. The V and J ends lost 7 bases and 5 bases respectively, with 15 bases between them. The germline V gene encodes CDR1 MNHEY and CDR2 SMNVEV (reference sequence). The CDR3 contains 13 residues. CDR3: CASKGIARDEQYF. As DNA, the CDR3 is TGTGCCAGCAAGGGAATAGCCAGAGACGAGCAGTACTTC.

This chain links TRBV28 with TRBJ2-5; D remains ambiguous. The germline V and J ends were trimmed by 8 bases and 3 bases, with 13 bases remaining between them. Germline CDR1 and CDR2: MDHEN and SYDVKM. This CDR3 contains 13 residues. The DNA of the CDR3 is TGTGCCAGCGCTGAGCCTAATGAAGAGACCCAGTACTTC. Protein sequence: CASAEPNEETQYF.

The sample holds one count of this clone. The gene calls are TRBV13 and TRBJ2-5, with D possibly TRBD2 on 7 matching bases. Deletions cut 4 bases from V and 5 bases from J, with 17 bases between. Germline CDR1 is PRHDT and CDR2 is FYEKMQ (reference sequence). This CDR3 spans 15 amino acids. CDR3 sequence (DNA): TGTGCCAGCAGCTCCTACGAGGGGGGGAGGGAGACCCAGTACTTC. Translation: CASSSYEGGRETQYF.

The chain has TRBV28 and TRBJ2-1, with 9 bases lining up with TRBD1. The CDR3 runs to 14 residues. The germline V gene has CDR1 MDHEN and CDR2 SYDVKM. V lost 6 bases, J lost 8 bases, and 8 bases stayed unmatched. The DNA for the CDR3 is TGTGCCAGCAGCCTCCGGGACAGGGACGATGAGCAGTTCTTC. Translated: CASSLRDRDDEQFF.

This clone was found a few times. This sequence joins TRBV6-6 and TRBJ1-1, with D uncertain. The V gene lost 4 bases and the J gene lost 3 bases, with 12 bases spanning the gap. The CDR3 runs to 14 residues. CDR1 is MNHNY, CDR2 SVGAGI, per germline (reference sequence). CDR3 residues: CASSSVRMDTEAFF. CDR3 nucleotide sequence: TGTGCCAGCAGTTCGGTCCGGATGGACACTGAAGCTTTCTTT.

This clone has a single count. The chain has TRBV28 and TRBJ1-4, with unresolved D. The CDR3 consists of 12 residues. The V and J ends lost 4 bases and 10 bases respectively, with 10 bases between them. Germline CDR1 reads MDHEN; CDR2 reads SYDVKM. Here the CDR3 reads CASSSDPGKLFF. In DNA form, the CDR3 reads TGTGCCAGCAGTTCAGACCCTGGAAAACTGTTTTTT. Based on the CDR3 plus reference TRBV28 and TRBJ1-4, the full variable domain is DVKVTQSSRYLVKRTGEKVFLECVQDMDHENMFWYRQDPGLGLRLIYFSYDVKMKEKGDIPEGYSVSREKKERFSLILESASTNQTSMYLCASSSDPGKLFFGSGTQLSVL.

The rearrangement joins TRBV18 to TRBJ1-4; no clear D. The V and J ends lost 1 base and 3 bases respectively, with 9 bases between them. CDR1 and CDR2 (germline): KGHSH, LQKENI. CDR3 length: 15 residues. The DNA for the CDR3 is TGTGCCAGCTCACCACGAGACGCACCTAATGAAAAACTGTTTTTT. This gives the protein CASSPRDAPNEKLFF.

This chain joins TRBV6-5 and TRBJ2-2, with D perhaps given as TRBD1 or TRBD2 (6 bases each). Germline loops: CDR1 MNHEY, CDR2 SVGAGI. The V gene lost 11 bases and the J gene lost 5 bases, with 9 bases spanning the gap. This CDR3 has 11 residues. For the CDR3, the DNA is TGTGCCGGGGGGCTGACCGGGGAGCTGTTTTTT. Translating gives CAGGLTGELFF.

V gene TRBV9 combines with J gene TRBJ1-1; TRBD1 aligns across 7 bases. The germline CDR1 and CDR2 sequences are SGDLS and YYNGEE. The CDR3 runs to 14 residues. With V trimmed by 4 bases and J by 1 base, 4 bases remained unmatched. This chain's CDR3 is CASSRQGPNTEAFF. As DNA, the CDR3 is TGTGCCAGCAGCCGACAGGGCCCGAACACTGAAGCTTTCTTT.

The rearrangement links TRBV6-5 to TRBJ2-1; the match to TRBD1 covers 7 bases. The junction had 4 bases not matched to a gene; V was cut back by 5 bases and J by 9 bases. Germline CDR1 is MNHEY and CDR2 is SVGAGI. CDR3 length: 12 amino acids. CDR3 DNA sequence: TGTGCCAGCAGTGAGGGGGCCGCTGAGCAGTTCTTC. Translation gives CASSEGAAEQFF.

This sequence joins TRBV11-2 and TRBJ2-3; TRBD2 matches at 10 bases. The germline V gene has CDR1 SGHAT and CDR2 FQNNGV. V lost 3 bases and J lost 1; bases outside the gene matches: 1. The CDR3 consists of 15 residues. The CDR3: CASSLLAGGTDTQYF. The CDR3 DNA is TGTGCCAGCAGCTTGCTAGCGGGGGGCACAGATACGCAGTATTTT. Using reference TRBV11-2 and TRBJ2-3 for the parts outside the CDR3, the full variable domain is EAGVAQSPRYKIIEKRQSVAFWCNPISGHATLYWYQQILGQGPKLLIQFQNNGVVDDSQLPKDRFSAERLKGVDSTLKIQPAKLEDSAVYLCASSLLAGGTDTQYFGPGTRLTVL.

This chain joins TRBV5-1 and TRBJ2-6; 10 bases agree with TRBD1. With 2 bases clipped from V and 0 bases from J, the junction kept 8 bases outside the gene matches. From germline, CDR1 is SGHRS and CDR2 YFSETQ. This CDR3 has 19 residues. CDR3 loop: CASSFSGTGAISGANVLTF. CDR3 nucleotides: TGCGCCAGCAGCTTCTCCGGGACAGGGGCGATCTCTGGGGCCAACGTCCTGACTTTC. Combining the CDR3 with reference TRBV5-1 and TRBJ2-6 gives the whole variable domain KAGVTQTPRYLIKTRGQQVTLSCSPISGHRSVSWYQQTPGQGLQFLFEYFSETQRNKGNFPGRFSGRQFSNSRSEMNVSTLELGDSALYLCASSFSGTGAISGANVLTFGAGSRLTVL.

The chain uses TRBV7-2 and TRBJ2-3, with D unresolved. The CDR3 covers 12 residues. Between the trimmed V and J ends, which lost 5 bases and 7 bases, there was a span of 10 bases. Germline loops: CDR1 SGHTA, CDR2 FQGNSA. In nucleotides, the CDR3 is TGTGCCAGCAGCCAGCCCGCAAATACGCAGTATTTT. Translated: CASSQPANTQYF.

The chain uses TRBV11-2 and TRBJ1-5, with D unclear. Trimming took off 3 bases at V and 1 base at J, with 7 bases between the two ends. This CDR3 region has 14 residues. Germline V CDR1 and CDR2: SGHAT, FQNNGV. CDR3: CASSLPGSNQPQHF. The CDR3 region has the DNA TGTGCCAGCAGCTTGCCCGGAAGCAATCAGCCCCAGCATTTT.

The chain uses TRBV9 and TRBJ2-6; D remains ambiguous. The germline V gene encodes CDR1 SGDLS and CDR2 YYNGEE. This CDR3 has 16 amino acids. V lost 0 bases to trimming and J lost 0 bases, with 7 bases between them. The CDR3 sequence is CASSVEAISGANVLTF. In nucleotides, the CDR3 is TGTGCCAGCAGCGTAGAGGCGATCTCTGGGGCCAACGTCCTGACTTTC.

The chain combines TRBV25-1 with TRBJ2-3; the D gene is possibly TRBD1 (6 bases). The CDR3 loop spans 13 amino acids. The germline CDR1 and CDR2 sequences are MGHDK and SYGVNS. V lost 4 bases and J lost 6, with 11 bases in between. This CDR3 reads CASSVPGADTQYF. The CDR3, as DNA: TGTGCCAGCAGTGTACCAGGGGCGGATACGCAGTATTTT.

This CDR3 reads CASSPQGGTGELFF. The CDR3 DNA sequence: TGTGCCAGCTCACCACAGGGAGGCACCGGGGAGCTGTTTTTT. The chain uses TRBV18 and TRBJ2-2; D is possibly TRBD2 (6 bases). Trimming shortened V by 1 base and J by 4 bases, and 7 bases separated the two germline ends. CDR3 length: 14 amino acids. In germline, CDR1 is KGHSH, CDR2 LQKENI. Filled out from reference TRBV18 and TRBJ2-2, the complete variable domain reads NAGVMQNPRHLVRRRGQEARLRCSPMKGHSHVYWYRQLPEEGLKFMVYLQKENIIDESGMPKERFSAEFPKEGPSILRIQQVVRGDSAAYFCASSPQGGTGELFFGEGSRLTVL.

The V gene is TRBV2, the J gene TRBJ2-3, with 8 bases lining up with TRBD2. Per germline, CDR1 SNHLY and CDR2 FYNNEI. CDR3 length equals 16 residues. The V gene end was trimmed by 4 bases and the J gene end by 4 bases; junction bases not matched to a gene: 10. The CDR3 nucleotides read TGTGCCAGCAGTGGAGGCCTCGGGGGGGCAGCAGATACGCAGTATTTT. Amino acid sequence: CASSGGLGGAADTQYF. Looking up the rest from reference TRBV2 and TRBJ2-3 gives the full variable domain: EPEVTQTPSHQVTQMGQEVILRCVPISNHLYFYWYRQILGQKVEFLVSFYNNEISEKSEIFDDQFSVERPDGSNFTLKIRSTKLEDSAMYFCASSGGLGGAADTQYFGPGTRLTVL.

V gene TRBV11-3 combines with J gene TRBJ1-1, with a possible D match to TRBD1 (5 bases). The V end was cut by 6 bases, the J end by 9 bases, with 20 bases between. CDR3 length: 14 residues. The germline V gene encodes CDR1 SGHNT and CDR2 YENEEA. CDR3 sequence reads: CASSSTTPGRKAFF. For the CDR3, the DNA is TGTGCCAGCAGTTCCACCACTCCAGGGCGGAAAGCTTTCTTT.

This CDR3 reads CASSEREQGWEKLFF. The DNA for the CDR3 is TGTGCCAGCAGTGAAAGGGAGCAGGGGTGGGAAAAACTGTTTTTT. V usage is TRBV2 and J usage is TRBJ1-4, with a weak D call TRBD1 (6 bases). CDR3 length: 15 residues. V lost 2 bases, J lost 8 bases, and 15 bases lay in between. Germline V gene sequence: CDR1 SNHLY, CDR2 FYNNEI.

This rearrangement joins TRBV6-1 to TRBJ1-5; a weak D match, TRBD1 (5 bases). Germline V gene lookup returns CDR1 MNHNS and CDR2 SASEGT. Trimming took 4 bases from V and 1 from J, leaving 8 bases between them. The CDR3 loop spans 14 amino acids. The CDR3 reads CASSVRDSNQPQHF. CDR3 coding DNA: TGTGCCAGCAGTGTCCGGGACAGCAATCAGCCCCAGCATTTT.

The genes are TRBV5-1 and TRBJ2-5; 9 bases map to TRBD1. CDR1 and CDR2 (germline): SGHRS, YFSETQ. The CDR3 has 16 residues. J gave up 4 bases and V 0 bases, and 7 bases lay outside the gene matches. CDR3 in DNA: TGCGCCAGCAGCTTGGGGGACAGGGTTGGGCGAGAGACCCAGTACTTC. Its protein is CASSLGDRVGRETQYF.

This clone showed up just once. The CDR3 bases are TGTGCCAGCAGTTACGACAGGGATAGCACAGATACGCAGTATTTT. Translated: CASSYDRDSTDTQYF. The chain combines TRBV6-5 with TRBJ2-3, with 7 bases fitting TRBD1. V dropped 2 bases and J dropped 0; count of bases not matched to a gene: 2. Germline loops: CDR1 MNHEY, CDR2 SVGAGI. The CDR3 has 15 amino acids.